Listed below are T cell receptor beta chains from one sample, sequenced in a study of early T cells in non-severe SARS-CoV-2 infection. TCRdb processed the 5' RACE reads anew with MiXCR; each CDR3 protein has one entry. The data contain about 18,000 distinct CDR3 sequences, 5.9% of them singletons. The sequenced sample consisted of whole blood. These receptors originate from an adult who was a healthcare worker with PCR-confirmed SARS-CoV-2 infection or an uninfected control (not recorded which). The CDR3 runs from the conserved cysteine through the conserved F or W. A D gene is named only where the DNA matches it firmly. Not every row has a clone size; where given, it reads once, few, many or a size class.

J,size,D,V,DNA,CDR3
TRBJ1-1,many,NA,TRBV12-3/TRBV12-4,TGTGCCAGCAGACCCCAGCACACTGAAGCTTTCTTT,CASRPQHTEAFF
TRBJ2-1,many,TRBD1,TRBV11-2,TGTGCCAGCAGCGGACAGGCGTGGGATGAGCAGTTCTTC,CASSGQAWDEQFF
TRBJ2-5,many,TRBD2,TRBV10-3,TGTGCCATCAGTTTGGCTAGCGGGGCCATGGAGACCCAGTACTTC,CAISLASGAMETQYF
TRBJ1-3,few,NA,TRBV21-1,TGTGCCAGCAGCAAAGTTGGAGGGGAAGGAAACACCATATATTTT,CASSKVGGEGNTIYF
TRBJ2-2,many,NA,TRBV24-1,TGTGCCATTGCTTCGGGAGTTGGCGCCGGGGAGCTGTTTTTT,CAIASGVGAGELFF
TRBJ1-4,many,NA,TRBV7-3,NA,CASTRFRDFLRKNCFF
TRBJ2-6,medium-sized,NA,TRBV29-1,TGCAGCGTTGAAGATCAGAAAGGCGGGGCCAACGTCCTGACTTTC,CSVEDQKGGANVLTF
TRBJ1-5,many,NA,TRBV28,TGTGCCAGCAGTGAGGGGGGAATGAATCAGCCCCAGCATTTT,CASSEGGMNQPQHF
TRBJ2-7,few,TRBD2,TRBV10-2,TGCGCCAGCAGCTCTGAGGGGACTACCTACGAGCAGTACTTC,CASSSEGTTYEQYF
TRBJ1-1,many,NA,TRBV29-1,TGCAGCGTTGAGCTCGGCACGAACACTGAAGCTTTCTTT,CSVELGTNTEAFF
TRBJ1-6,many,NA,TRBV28,TGTGCCAGCAGTTTCCGGGGGGATTCACCCCTCCACTTT,CASSFRGDSPLHF
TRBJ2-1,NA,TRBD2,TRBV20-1,TGCAGTGTGGGCGGGAGGACCTACAATGAGCAGTTCTTC,CSVGGRTYNEQFF
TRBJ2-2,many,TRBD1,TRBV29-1,TGCAGCGTTGAAGTTGCGGGACAGGGAGAGGACACCGGGGAGCTGTTTTTT,CSVEVAGQGEDTGELFF
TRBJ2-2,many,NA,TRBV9,TGTGCCAGCAGCGTAGGTCAGGGCGGCACCGGGGAGCTGTTTTTT,CASSVGQGGTGELFF
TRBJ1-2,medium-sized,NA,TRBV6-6,TGTGCCAGCAATCCAACGGGGAGCTATGGCTACACCTTC,CASNPTGSYGYTF
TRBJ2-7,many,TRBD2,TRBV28,TGTGCCAGCAAGACTAGCGTTTACGAGCAGTACTTC,CASKTSVYEQYF
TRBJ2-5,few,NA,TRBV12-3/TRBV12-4,TGTGCCAGCAGCCCCGGGACCACCCAAGAGACCCAGTACTTC,CASSPGTTQETQYF
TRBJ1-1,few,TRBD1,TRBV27,TGTGCCAGCAGTTTTGACAGGGGGCAGACACCGAACACTGAAGCTTTCTTT,CASSFDRGQTPNTEAFF
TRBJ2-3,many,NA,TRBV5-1,TGCGCCAGCAGGAAAGCGGTTAGCACAGATACGCAGTATTTT,CASRKAVSTDTQYF
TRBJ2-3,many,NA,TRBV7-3,TGTGCCAGCAGCTTAAGCAGGGCAGATACGCAGTATTTT,CASSLSRADTQYF
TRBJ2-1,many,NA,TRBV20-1,TGCAGTGCCTCTGAGGTGGCTGAGCAGTTCTTC,CSASEVAEQFF
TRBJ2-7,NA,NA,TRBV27,TGTGCCAGCAGGGGGGGTAGCGTTTACGAGCAGTACTTC,CASRGGSVYEQYF
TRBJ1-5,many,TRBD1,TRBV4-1,TGCGCCAGCAGCCAAGATCTTGGGACAGGGGAGGTGCAGCCCCAGCATTTT,CASSQDLGTGEVQPQHF
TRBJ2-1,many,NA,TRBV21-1,TGTGCCAGACGGGGAACCTTGGGCCATGAGCAGTTCTTC,CARRGTLGHEQFF
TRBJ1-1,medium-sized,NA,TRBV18,TGTGCCAGCTCACCGCGAGGGAACACCGAAGCTTTCTTT,CASSPRGNTEAFF
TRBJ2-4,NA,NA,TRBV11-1,TGTGCCAGCAGCCGTTCCGTTTATCTGGACATTCAGTACTTC,CASSRSVYLDIQYF
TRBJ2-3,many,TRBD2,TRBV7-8,TGTGCCAGCATAAGGACTAGCGGGGGCCCGGATACGCAGTATTTT,CASIRTSGGPDTQYF
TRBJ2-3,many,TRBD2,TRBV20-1,TGCAGTGCTAGATCCGAAGCGGGAGGGAACACAGATACGCAGTATTTT,CSARSEAGGNTDTQYF
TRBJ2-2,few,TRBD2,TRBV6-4,TGTGCCAGCAGTAGCGGGAGGGCCACCGGGGAGCTGTTTTTT,CASSSGRATGELFF
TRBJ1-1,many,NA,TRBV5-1,TGCGCCAGCAGCTTGGCCGCCGGGACGGAGAACACTGAAGCTTTCTTT,CASSLAAGTENTEAFF
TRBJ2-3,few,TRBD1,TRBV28,TGTGCCAGCAGTGAGGGACAGAGGGATACGCAGTATTTT,CASSEGQRDTQYF
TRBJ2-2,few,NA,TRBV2,TGTGCCAGCAGTGAAAGGGATATGGTAGTAGGGGGTCGGACCGGGGAGCTGTTTTTT,CASSERDMVVGGRTGELFF
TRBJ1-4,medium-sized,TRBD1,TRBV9,TGTGCCAGCAGCTTCCATACCGGGACAGGGGGTGAAAAACTGTTTTTT,CASSFHTGTGGEKLFF
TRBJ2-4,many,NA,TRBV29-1,TGCAGCGTTGGAGCAGGGATCATTCAGTACTTC,CSVGAGIIQYF
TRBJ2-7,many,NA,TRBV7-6,TGTGCCAGCAGCACCCTAGACAGCTACGAGCAGTACTTC,CASSTLDSYEQYF
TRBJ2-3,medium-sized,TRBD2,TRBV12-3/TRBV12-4,TGTGCCAGCAGTGTTCTAGCGGGAGCCACAGATACGCAGTATTTT,CASSVLAGATDTQYF
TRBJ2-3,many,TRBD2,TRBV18,TGTGCCAGCTCACCACGGGCGGGAGGAGTTAGCGATACGCAGTATTTT,CASSPRAGGVSDTQYF
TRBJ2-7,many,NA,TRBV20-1,TGCAGTGCTAGAGTACTAGGGGAGGAGCAGTACTTC,CSARVLGEEQYF
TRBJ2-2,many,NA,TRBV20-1,TGCAGTGCTAGACGGACAGACCTGAACACCGGGGAGCTGTTTTTT,CSARRTDLNTGELFF
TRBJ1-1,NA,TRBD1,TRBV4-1,TGCGCCAGCAGCGAACTGGGACAGGGAGCTTTCTTT,CASSELGQGAFF
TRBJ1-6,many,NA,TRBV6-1,TGTGCCAGCACGGATGTGTGGGGAATTTCACCCCTCCACTTT,CASTDVWGISPLHF
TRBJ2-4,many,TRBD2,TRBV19,TGTGCCAGTAGTTCGGGACTAGCGGGACGGTCTCCTCCCCCCAAAAACATTCAGTACTTC,CASSSGLAGRSPPPKNIQYF
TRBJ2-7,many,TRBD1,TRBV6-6,TGTGCCAGCAGTTGGGGACAGGGGTCCTACGAGCAGTACTTC,CASSWGQGSYEQYF
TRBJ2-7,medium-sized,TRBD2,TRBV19,TGTGCCACCCATCAAGAGCAGCGGGGGGCCTACGAGCAGTACTTC,CATHQEQRGAYEQYF
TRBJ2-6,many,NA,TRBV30,TGTGCCTGGTGGGGGCCTTCCTCTGGGGCCAACGTCCTGACTTTC,CAWWGPSSGANVLTF
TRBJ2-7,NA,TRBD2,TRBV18,TGTGCCAGCTCCGCGGGGGGGCCTTCCTACGAGCAGTACTTC,CASSAGGPSYEQYF
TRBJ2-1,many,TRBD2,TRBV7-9,TGTGCCAGCAGCTTGACTAGCGGGAGCTATGAGCAGTTCTTC,CASSLTSGSYEQFF
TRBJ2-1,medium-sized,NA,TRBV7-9,TGTGCCAGCAGCCCAAAAACCGGCGGGACCGACAATGAGCAGTTCTTC,CASSPKTGGTDNEQFF
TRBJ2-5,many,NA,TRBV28,TGTGCCAGCAGTTTAGTGTTCGGACAGCAAGAGACCCAGTACTTC,CASSLVFGQQETQYF
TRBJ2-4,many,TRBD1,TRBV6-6,TGTGCCAGCAGTAAGACAGGGATGAAGGCCAAAAACATTCAGTACTTC,CASSKTGMKAKNIQYF
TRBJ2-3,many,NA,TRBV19,TGTGCCAGTAGTAGACTAGAGAGCTCCCTCAGCACAGATACGCAGTATTTT,CASSRLESSLSTDTQYF
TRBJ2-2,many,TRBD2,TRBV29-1,TGCAGCGCCGGACTAGACAACACCGGGGAGCTGTTTTTT,CSAGLDNTGELFF
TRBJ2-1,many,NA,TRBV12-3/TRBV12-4,TGTGCCAGCAGTTCCCCGGTCGTTGGGAATGAGCAGTTCTTC,CASSSPVVGNEQFF